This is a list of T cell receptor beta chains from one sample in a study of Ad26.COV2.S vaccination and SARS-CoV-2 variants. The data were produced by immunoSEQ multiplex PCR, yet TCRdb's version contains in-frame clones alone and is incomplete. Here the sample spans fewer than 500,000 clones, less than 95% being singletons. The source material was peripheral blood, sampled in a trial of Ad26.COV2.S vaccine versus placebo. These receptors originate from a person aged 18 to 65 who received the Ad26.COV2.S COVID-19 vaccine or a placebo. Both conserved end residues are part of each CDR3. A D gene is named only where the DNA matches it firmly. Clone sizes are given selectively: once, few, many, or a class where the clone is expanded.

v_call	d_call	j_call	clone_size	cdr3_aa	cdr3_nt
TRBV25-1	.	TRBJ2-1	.	CASSGQVYNEQFF	TGTGCCAGCAGTGGCCAGGTGTACAATGAGCAGTTCTTC
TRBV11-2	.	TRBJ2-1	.	CASRPTHNEQFF	TGTGCCAGCCGTCCTACTCACAATGAGCAGTTCTTC
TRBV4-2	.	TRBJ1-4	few	CASSQEGTATNEKLFF	TGTGCCAGCAGCCAAGAGGGTACCGCAACTAATGAAAAACTGTTTTTT
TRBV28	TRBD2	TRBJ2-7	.	CASSLQRGRSYEQYF	TGTGCCAGCAGTTTACAGCGGGGAAGGAGCTACGAGCAGTACTTC
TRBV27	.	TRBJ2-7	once	CASSSSSYEQYF	TGTGCCAGCAGTTCGAGCTCCTACGAGCAGTACTTC
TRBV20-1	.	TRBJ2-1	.	CSARMGNEQFF	TGCAGTGCTAGAATGGGCAATGAGCAGTTCTTC
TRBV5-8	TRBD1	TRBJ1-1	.	CASCTGDRGGTEAFF	TGTGCCAGCTGCACGGGGGACAGGGGGGGCACTGAAGCTTTCTTT
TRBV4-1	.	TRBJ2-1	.	CASSQFHAGGWGNEQFF	TGCGCCAGCAGCCAATTCCACGCGGGCGGCTGGGGGAATGAGCAGTTCTTC
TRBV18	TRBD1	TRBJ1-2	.	CASSSAGTGVGYTF	TGTGCCAGCTCATCCGCCGGGACAGGGGTTGGCTACACCTTC
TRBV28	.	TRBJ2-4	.	CASKKERGRNDIQYF	TGTGCCAGCAAGAAGGAGAGGGGACGTAATGACATTCAGTACTTC
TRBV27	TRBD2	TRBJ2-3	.	CASSGNREEYTDTQYF	TGTGCCAGCAGTGGGAACCGGGAGGAATACACAGATACGCAGTATTTT
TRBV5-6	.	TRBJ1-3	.	CASSLWPNSGNTIYF	TGTGCCAGCAGCTTGTGGCCTAACTCTGGAAACACCATATATTTT
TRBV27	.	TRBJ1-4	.	CASSRQADVEKLFF	TGTGCCAGCAGTCGCCAGGCAGACGTTGAAAAACTGTTTTTT
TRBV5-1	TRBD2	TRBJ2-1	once	CASSSSTTSGNEQFF	TGCGCCAGCAGCTCCTCAACGACTAGCGGAAATGAGCAGTTCTTC
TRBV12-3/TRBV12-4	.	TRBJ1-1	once	CASSFSRTEAFF	TGTGCCAGCAGTTTCAGTCGGACTGAAGCTTTCTTT
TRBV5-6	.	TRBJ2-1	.	CASSPGPIAYNEQFF	TGTGCCAGCAGCCCGGGACCGATAGCCTACAATGAGCAGTTCTTC
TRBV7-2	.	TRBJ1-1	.	CASSLVGRGFTEAFF	TGTGCCAGCAGCTTAGTAGGCAGGGGCTTCACTGAAGCTTTCTTT
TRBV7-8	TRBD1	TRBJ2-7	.	CASSLHPQGYEQYF	TGTGCCAGCAGCCTCCACCCACAGGGGTACGAGCAGTACTTC
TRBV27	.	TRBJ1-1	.	CASSLAGGGTEAFF	TGTGCCAGCAGTTTAGCGGGAGGGGGGACTGAAGCTTTCTTT
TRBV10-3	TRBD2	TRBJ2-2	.	CATRLAGDEYGELFF	TGTGCCACTAGACTAGCGGGAGATGAGTACGGGGAGCTGTTTTTT
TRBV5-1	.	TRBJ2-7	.	CASSLAPHEQYF	TGCGCCAGCAGCTTGGCCCCGCACGAGCAGTACTTC
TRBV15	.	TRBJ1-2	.	CATSRDRTAGYGYTF	TGTGCCACCAGCAGAGATCGGACAGCGGGATATGGCTACACCTTC
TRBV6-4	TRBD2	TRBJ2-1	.	CASSGGRYNEQFF	TGTGCCAGCAGTGGCGGGAGGTACAATGAGCAGTTCTTC
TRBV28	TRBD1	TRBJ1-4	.	CASSQNRGLGEKLFF	TGTGCCAGCAGTCAAAACAGGGGGCTGGGTGAAAAACTGTTTTTT
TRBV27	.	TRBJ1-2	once	CASSLSPGESGYTF	TGTGCCAGCAGTTTATCACCAGGGGAATCTGGCTACACCTTC
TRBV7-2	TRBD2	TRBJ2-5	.	CASSVLAGGPRETQYF	TGTGCCAGCAGCGTCCTAGCGGGAGGACCGCGAGAGACCCAGTACTTC
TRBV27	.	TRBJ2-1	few	CASSLQSSYNEQFF	TGTGCCAGCAGTTTACAAAGTTCTTACAATGAGCAGTTCTTC
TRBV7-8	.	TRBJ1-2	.	CASSFANTFNYGYTF	TGTGCCAGCAGCTTTGCAAACACCTTTAACTATGGCTACACCTTC
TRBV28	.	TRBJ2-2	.	CASLPRRGRVPNTGELFF	TGTGCCAGCCTACCTAGGAGGGGGCGCGTACCGAACACCGGGGAGCTGTTTTTT
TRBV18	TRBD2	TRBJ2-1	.	CASSPSGSSYNEQFF	TGTGCCAGCTCACCAAGCGGGAGCTCCTACAATGAGCAGTTCTTC
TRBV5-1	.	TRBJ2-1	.	CASSLTNLDYNEQFF	TGCGCCAGCAGCTTGACGAATTTGGACTACAATGAGCAGTTCTTC
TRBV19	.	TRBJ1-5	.	CASRLGIEQPQHF	TGTGCCAGTAGATTGGGGATCGAGCAGCCCCAGCATTTT
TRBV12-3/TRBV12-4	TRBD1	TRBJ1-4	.	CASSFQGDEKLFF	TGTGCCAGCAGTTTTCAGGGGGATGAAAAACTGTTTTTT
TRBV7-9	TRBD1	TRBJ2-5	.	CASSPQTGETQYF	TGTGCCAGCAGCCCCCAGACAGGGGAGACCCAGTACTTC
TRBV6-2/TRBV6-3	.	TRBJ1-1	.	CASSKITENYYMNTEAFF	TGTGCCAGCAGTAAAATCACAGAGAATTACTACATGAACACTGAAGCTTTCTTT
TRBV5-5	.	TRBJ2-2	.	CASSLNTGELFF	TGTGCCAGCAGCTTGAACACCGGGGAGCTGTTTTTT
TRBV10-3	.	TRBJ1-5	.	CAIGEGRGNQPQHF	TGTGCCATCGGAGAAGGGAGGGGGAATCAGCCCCAGCATTTT
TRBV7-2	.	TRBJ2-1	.	CASSGGGDEQFF	TGTGCCAGCAGCGGAGGGGGCGATGAGCAGTTCTTC
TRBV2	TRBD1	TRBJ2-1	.	CASRRDRSYYNEQFF	TGTGCCAGCAGACGGGACAGGTCATACTACAATGAGCAGTTCTTC
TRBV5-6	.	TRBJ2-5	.	CASSLSWATEETQYF	TGTGCCAGCAGCTTGTCTTGGGCGACCGAAGAGACCCAGTACTTC
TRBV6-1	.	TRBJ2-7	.	CASSELQGTSYEQYF	TGTGCCAGCAGTGAACTACAGGGTACCTCCTACGAGCAGTACTTC
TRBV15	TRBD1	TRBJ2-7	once	CATSRERGREQYF	TGTGCCACCAGCAGAGAAAGGGGGCGCGAGCAGTACTTC
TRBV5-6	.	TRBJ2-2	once	CASSSPAGELFF	TGTGCCAGCAGCTCCCCAGCCGGGGAGCTGTTTTTT
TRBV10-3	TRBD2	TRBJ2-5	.	CAISESQAGVAQETQYF	TGTGCCATCAGTGAGTCCCAGGCGGGAGTAGCCCAAGAGACCCAGTACTTC
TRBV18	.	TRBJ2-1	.	CASSPPGADEQFF	TGTGCCAGCTCACCACCAGGGGCCGATGAGCAGTTCTTC
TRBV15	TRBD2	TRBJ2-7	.	CATSRDYLSYEQYF	TGTGCCACCAGCCGGGACTATCTCTCCTACGAGCAGTACTTC
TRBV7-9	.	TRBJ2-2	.	CASSYREAGELFF	TGTGCCAGCAGCTACAGGGAAGCCGGGGAGCTGTTTTTT
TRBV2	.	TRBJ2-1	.	CASSEVGSFSYNEQFF	TGTGCCAGCAGTGAAGTTGGCAGTTTCTCCTACAATGAGCAGTTCTTC
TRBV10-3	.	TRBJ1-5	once	CAISVDSNQPQHF	TGTGCCATCAGTGTCGACAGCAATCAGCCCCAGCATTTT